Included here is one TCR beta chain sequence, with context. Antigen unknown. Adults of Caucasian background living in Nashville, Tennessee made up all donors. Sorted-subset replicate PCRs used 200 ng of genomic DNA. This amount corresponded to 30,000 to 35,000 T cell genomes. Per the study methods: ImmunoSEQ gave junction-only sequences without quality scores, so filtering differed. The assay was immunoSEQ multiplex PCR, and TCRdb's table has in-frame clones only and misses some. Clone size and the V and J calls come from that table; the DNA yielded D and trimming. The sample has 2,500,000 or so clones; roughly 93% are singletons. These data come from a study of shared clonotypes between healthy human individuals. Study conclusions and caveats: Naive CD4 clonotype sharing across a few donors was approximately 5%.

CDR1 is SGHNT and CDR2 is YYREEE in the germline V gene (reference sequence). The V and J ends lost 0 bases and 0 bases respectively, with 13 bases between them. The CDR3 covers 16 residues. The chain uses TRBV5-4 and TRBJ2-7; D might be TRBD1 (5 bases). This TCR was sampled from a man between 18 and 35 years old in good health. Some clones in this sample may be carry-over from other donors' samples. What was sequenced was naive CD4+ T cells from PBMCs. Subset: CD45RA+ positively selected. The CDR3 sequence: CASSLGLRGSSYEQYF. CDR3 DNA: TGTGCCAGCAGCTTGGGGCTTAGGGGCAGCTCCTACGAGCAGTACTTC. The full variable domain, rest sourced from reference TRBV5-4 and TRBJ2-7, is ETGVTQSPTHLIKTRGQQVTLRCSSQSGHNTVSWYQQALGQGPQFIFQYYREEENGRGNFPPRFSGLQFPNYSSELNVNALELDDSALYLCASSLGLRGSSYEQYFGPGTRLTVT.